Presented here are 21 T cell receptor beta chains from one specimen sequenced in a study of OX40 agonist ivuxolimab in advanced cancers. The protocol was immunoSEQ multiplex PCR, while the TCRdb copy is restricted to in-frame clones and leaves out a portion. This table has some 86,000 clones, roughly 88% appearing once. The material was CD4+ or CD8+ T cells sorted from blood, obtained in a trial of the OX40 agonist ivuxolimab. These receptors came from an adult with an advanced solid tumor such as melanoma, head and neck, liver or kidney cancer.

This rearrangement joins TRBV5-8 to TRBJ2-5, with D possibly being TRBD1 (5 bases). This CDR3 is 15 amino acids long. Germline V gene data show CDR1 as SGHTS and CDR2 as YDEGEE. V lost 3 bases and J lost 4, with 16 bases in between. CDR3: CASSSGSSPSETQYF. The DNA of the CDR3 is TGTGCCAGCAGCTCAGGGTCCTCCCCGTCAGAGACCCAGTACTTC.

The chain employs TRBV6-1 and TRBJ2-2; 8 bases are a match to TRBD1. The CDR3 is 15 amino acids. The junction had 8 bases not matched to a gene; V was cut back by 6 bases and J by 5 bases. The germline V gene encodes CDR1 MNHNS and CDR2 SASEGT. The CDR3 region has the DNA TGTGCCAGCAGGCCCCGACAGGGGTTGACCGGGGAGCTGTTTTTT. This translates into CASRPRQGLTGELFF.

This chain joins TRBV10-3 and TRBJ1-2; a weak D match, TRBD1 (6 bases). Trimming cost V 11 bases and J 0 bases, with 13 bases left between them. The CDR3 is 13 residues long. From germline, CDR1 is ENHRY and CDR2 SYGVKD. The CDR3 DNA follows: TGTGCCCGATCGGACAGTTCTAACTATGGCTACACCTTC. Translated: CARSDSSNYGYTF.

This clone was seen only a few times. This chain links TRBV11-2 with TRBJ2-7, with TRBD1 matching 7 bases. The trim removed 4 bases at V and 3 bases at J, leaving 9 bases unmatched. Germline loops: CDR1 SGHAT, CDR2 FQNNGV. The CDR3 has 15 residues. The chain's CDR3 is CASSSIWDRHYEQYV. CDR3 coding DNA: TGTGCCAGCAGCTCAATCTGGGACAGACACTACGAGCAGTACGTC.

In its sample, this clone was seen a few times. V usage is TRBV13 and J usage is TRBJ1-1, with a tentative D call TRBD1 (6 bases). Trimming pared 4 bases from V and 1 base from J, leaving 10 bases between. CDR3 length: 14 residues. CDR1 is PRHDT and CDR2 is FYEKMQ in the germline V gene (reference sequence). The CDR3 DNA sequence: TGTGCCAGCAGCTCGGACAGCACGAACACTGAAGCTTTCTTT. This translates into CASSSDSTNTEAFF.

V and J are TRBV28 and TRBJ2-7; D is tentatively TRBD1 or TRBD2 (6 bases each). Germline V gene sequence: CDR1 MDHEN, CDR2 SYDVKM. The length of the CDR3 is 15 residues. V lost 5 bases to trimming and J lost 5 bases, with 19 bases between them. The CDR3 sequence is CASSAAGHSPNEQYV. CDR3 in DNA: TGTGCCAGCAGTGCCGCGGGACATTCTCCTAACGAGCAGTACGTC.

This chain links TRBV7-9 with TRBJ2-5; TRBD2 matches at 13 bases. The CDR3 is made up of 17 amino acids. Germline CDR1 is SEHNR and CDR2 is FQNEAQ (reference sequence). The V segment lost 3 bases and the J segment 5 bases; nucleotides outside the gene matches: 9. CDR3: CASSLLGLAGTGETQYF. The CDR3 nucleotides read TGTGCCAGCAGCTTGCTGGGACTAGCGGGGACGGGGGAGACCCAGTACTTC. The variable domain in full, with the rest retrieved from reference TRBV7-9 and TRBJ2-5, is DTGVSQNPRHKITKRGQNVTFRCDPISEHNRLYWYRQTLGQGPEFLTYFQNEAQLEKSRLLSDRFSAERPKGSFSTLEIQRTEQGDSAMYLCASSLLGLAGTGETQYFGPGTRLLVL.

The V and J genes are TRBV9 and TRBJ2-5; D possibly corresponds to TRBD2 (5 bases). Germline V gene sequence: CDR1 SGDLS, CDR2 YYNGEE. CDR3 length equals 17 residues. Trimming shortened V by 4 bases and J by 2 bases, and 21 bases separated the two germline ends. The chain's CDR3 is CASSPPVDSKVQETQYF. Written as DNA, the CDR3 is TGTGCCAGCAGCCCGCCAGTGGACTCCAAAGTACAAGAGACCCAGTACTTC.

V is TRBV5-5 and J is TRBJ1-3; D might be TRBD1 (5 bases). The CDR3 spans 15 residues. The V end was cut by 1 base, the J end by 2 bases, with 10 bases between. Germline assignment: CDR1 SGHKS and CDR2 YYEKEE (reference sequence). The CDR3 sequence: CASSLPSGPGNTIYF. CDR3 DNA sequence: TGTGCCAGCAGCTTGCCTTCAGGGCCTGGAAACACCATATATTTT. The whole variable domain, remainder taken from reference TRBV5-5 and TRBJ1-3, is DAGVTQSPTHLIKTRGQQVTLRCSPISGHKSVSWYQQVLGQGPQFIFQYYEKEERGRGNFPDRFSARQFPNYSSELNVNALLLGDSALYLCASSLPSGPGNTIYFGEGSWLTVV.

This clone was observed a single time. The rearrangement joins TRBV7-9 to TRBJ2-5; 8 positions match TRBD2. CDR1 and CDR2 (germline): SEHNR, FQNEAQ (reference sequence). This CDR3 is built from 16 residues. With V trimmed by 5 bases and J by 2 bases, 10 bases remained unmatched. This chain's CDR3 is CASSHGSSGRQETQYF. CDR3 sequence (DNA): TGTGCCAGCAGCCACGGGTCAAGCGGGAGACAAGAGACCCAGTACTTC.

The J gene is TRBJ1-1, the V gene TRBV28; D is possibly TRBD1 (5 bases). Germline V gene data show CDR1 as MDHEN and CDR2 as SYDVKM. V lost 5 bases, J lost 0 bases, and 7 bases lay in between. This CDR3 region has 13 residues. This CDR3 is CASSLQVNTEAFF. CDR3 bases: TGTGCCAGCAGTCTACAGGTGAACACTGAAGCTTTCTTT.

The rearrangement links TRBV19 to TRBJ1-5; 9 nucleotides match TRBD1. This CDR3 is built from 14 residues. CDR1 and CDR2 (germline): LNHDA, SQIVND (reference sequence). The ends lost 6 bases at V and 2 bases at J; junction bases unmatched: 2. The CDR3 DNA sequence: TGTGCCAGTAGATGGACAGGGGGCAATCAGCCCCAGCATTTT. It yields the protein CASRWTGGNQPQHF.

The rearrangement links TRBV10-3 to TRBJ1-1; no clear D. The ends were cut back, 3 bases at V and 5 bases at J, with 13 bases in the middle. Germline V lookup: CDR1 ENHRY, CDR2 SYGVKD. The CDR3 loop spans 14 amino acids. The CDR3 bases are TGTGCCATCAGTGAAAGGGATACGAGGACTGAAGCTTTCTTT. Translation: CAISERDTRTEAFF.

The V call is TRBV6-5, the J call TRBJ1-1; tentatively, D is TRBD1 (6 bases). The ends were cut back, 0 bases at V and 4 bases at J, with 12 bases in the middle. This CDR3 is 15 amino acids long. Per germline, CDR1 MNHEY and CDR2 SVGAGI. CDR3 residues: CASSYSGRGPTEAFF. CDR3 coding DNA: TGTGCCAGCAGTTACTCGGGCAGGGGTCCCACTGAAGCTTTCTTT.

The rearrangement joins TRBV21-1 to TRBJ1-5; TRBD1, as called in the table, went unchecked against the DNA. TRBV21-1 is flagged as a pseudogene. This CDR3 region has 15 residues. CDR3 DNA sequence: TGTGCCAGCAGCGGGGACAGGGTGGGCAATCAGCCCCAGCATTTT. It translates to CASSGDRVGNQPQHF.

The chain couples TRBV15 to TRBJ2-7, with a weak D call TRBD2 (6 bases). Germline V lookup: CDR1 LNHNV, CDR2 YYDKDF (reference sequence). This CDR3 spans 15 amino acids. Trimming removed 4 bases from V and 0 bases from J, with 13 bases in between. In nucleotides, the CDR3 is TGTGCCACCAGCACCGAAGGGAGGAGCTCCTACGAGCAGTACTTC. Its translation is CATSTEGRSSYEQYF.

The V gene is TRBV5-4, the J gene TRBJ2-6; TRBD1 or TRBD2 may be the D gene (5 bases each). Per the germline V gene, CDR1 is SGHNT and CDR2 is YYREEE (reference sequence). The CDR3 has 16 amino acids. V lost 4 bases and J 3 bases, leaving 14 bases between the germline ends. CDR3 DNA: TGTGCCAGCAGCACGGGACGGACTCTTGGGGCCAACGTCCTGACTTTC. Its protein product is CASSTGRTLGANVLTF.

The chain recombines TRBV29-1 with TRBJ2-3, with 13 bases fitting TRBD2. With 6 bases clipped from V and 0 bases from J, the junction kept 3 bases outside the gene matches. The germline CDR1 and CDR2 sequences are SQVTM and ANQGSEA. The CDR3 has 15 amino acids. The CDR3 bases are TGCAGCGTCTCGGGACTAGCGGGGAGCACAGATACGCAGTATTTT. This codes for CSVSGLAGSTDTQYF.

The table lists this clone with a count of one. The J gene is TRBJ2-5, the V gene TRBV5-4; perhaps TRBD1 as D (8 bases). The length of the CDR3 is 16 residues. Per germline, CDR1 SGHNT and CDR2 YYREEE (reference sequence). V gave up 3 bases and J gave up 3 bases, with 18 bases separating them. The CDR3 region has the DNA TGTGCCAGCAGCTCAATCGGGGGGACAGGAAAAGAGACCCAGTACTTC. It encodes CASSSIGGTGKETQYF.

This chain uses TRBV30 with TRBJ1-6; tentative D call: TRBD1 (5 bases). The germline V gene has CDR1 GTSNPN and CDR2 SVGIG (reference sequence). CDR3 size: 16 residues. The ends were cut back, 3 bases at V and 5 bases at J, with 17 bases in the middle. Written as DNA, the CDR3 is TGTGCCTGGAGCGAAAAAGGGGCGTCCCATAATTCACCCCTCCACTTT. This translates into CAWSEKGASHNSPLHF.

Here the CDR3 reads CASSSGQGSNTIYF. CDR3 bases: TGTGCCAGCAGCTCAGGACAGGGATCAAACACCATATATTTT. This chain connects TRBV7-8 to TRBJ1-3, with 8 positions matching TRBD1. The CDR3 has 14 residues. J was trimmed by 6 bases and V by 4 bases; bases with no gene match: 5. The V gene's germline CDR1 is SGHVS and CDR2 FQNEAQ.